These T cell receptor beta chains were read from a single sample in a study of cytomegalovirus exposure and HLA in healthy donors. Produced via immunoSEQ multiplex PCR; TCRdb's table is partial and in-frame only. The sample lists 190,000 or so clones; around 86% were seen once. The specimen was PBMCs. Source of these receptors: a woman aged 45-60 years in good health and CMV-seropositive. Each CDR3 is given with its conserved first and last residue. Each record gives: J gene, V gene, clone size, CDR3 length, D gene, CDR3 DNA, CDR3 protein. D genes are given only for firm matches. Rows give clone size only sometimes, using once, few, many, or a class for an expanded clone.

J: TRBJ1-1; V: TRBV19; size: .; length: 14; D: .; DNA: TGTGCCAGTAGTATCGTGGGGGGGCGGACTGAAGCTTTCTTT; CDR3: CASSIVGGRTEAFF
J: TRBJ2-5; V: TRBV7-9; size: .; length: 12; D: TRBD2; DNA: TGTGCCAGCAGCTTAGCTCAGGGAGGGGTCCACTTC; CDR3: CASSLAQGGVHF
J: TRBJ2-5; V: TRBV5-6; size: once; length: 17; D: TRBD2; DNA: TGTGCCAGCAGCTTGGGGCCGGGACTAGCGGCCCAAGAGACCCAGTACTTC; CDR3: CASSLGPGLAAQETQYF
J: TRBJ2-5; V: TRBV7-9; size: .; length: 15; D: .; DNA: TGTGCCAGCAGCCTAGATGGTCGGGATGGGGAGACCCAGTACTTC; CDR3: CASSLDGRDGETQYF
J: TRBJ2-3; V: TRBV7-2; size: .; length: 16; D: TRBD2; DNA: TGTGCCAGCAGCTTAGCTAGCGGGGGGGCGGTAGATACGCAGTATTTT; CDR3: CASSLASGGAVDTQYF
J: TRBJ2-5; V: TRBV7-9; size: once; length: 14; D: .; DNA: TGTGCCAGCAGCCCTACGCGAAACCAAGAGACCCAGTACTTC; CDR3: CASSPTRNQETQYF
J: TRBJ2-5; V: TRBV7-2; size: .; length: 13; D: .; DNA: TGTGCCAGCAGTTACAGGGTCCAAGAGACCCAGTACTTC; CDR3: CASSYRVQETQYF
J: TRBJ1-2; V: TRBV6-1; size: .; length: 16; D: TRBD1; DNA: TGTGCCAGCAGTGACCCGCTCGGACAGGGGGCTGGTAGCTACACCTTC; CDR3: CASSDPLGQGAGSYTF
J: TRBJ2-3; V: TRBV2; size: .; length: 13; D: TRBD1; DNA: TGTGCCAGCAGAGGACAGGGGCTAGATACGCAGTATTTT; CDR3: CASRGQGLDTQYF
J: TRBJ2-3; V: TRBV7-2; size: .; length: 17; D: TRBD2; DNA: TGTGCCAGCAGATACCTTAATGGCGGGAGGAAGTGGGATACGCAGTATTTT; CDR3: CASRYLNGGRKWDTQYF
J: TRBJ1-2; V: TRBV4-2; size: .; length: 16; D: TRBD1; DNA: TGTGCCAGCAGCCAAACGCAGGGGGCCCCTAACTATGGCTACACCTTC; CDR3: CASSQTQGAPNYGYTF
J: TRBJ1-1; V: TRBV7-2; size: .; length: 13; D: .; DNA: TGTGCCAGCAGCGCGCCACTGGGACTGCGCCGTTTCTTT; CDR3: CASSAPLGLRRFF
J: TRBJ2-5; V: TRBV7-2; size: .; length: 18; D: TRBD2; DNA: TGTGCCAGCAGCTTAGCGCGACTAGCGGGGGGGCCGACAGAGACCCAGTACTTC; CDR3: CASSLARLAGGPTETQYF
J: TRBJ2-3; V: TRBV2; size: .; length: 14; D: .; DNA: TGTGCCAGCATGCCGGGACTTAGCACAGATACGCAGTATTTT; CDR3: CASMPGLSTDTQYF
J: TRBJ2-5; V: TRBV7-8; size: once; length: 15; D: TRBD2; DNA: TGTGCCAGCAGCTTACTTGGACTAGCAGAGGGGACCCAGTACTTC; CDR3: CASSLLGLAEGTQYF